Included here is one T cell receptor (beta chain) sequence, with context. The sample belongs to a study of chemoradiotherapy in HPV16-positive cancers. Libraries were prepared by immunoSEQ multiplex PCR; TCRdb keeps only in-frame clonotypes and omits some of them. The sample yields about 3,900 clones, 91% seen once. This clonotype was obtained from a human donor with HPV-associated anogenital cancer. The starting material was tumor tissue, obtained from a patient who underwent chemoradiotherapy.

The CDR3 spells CASSARSGGTSDTQYF. Here the CDR3 DNA reads TGCGCCAGCAGCGCGAGGAGCGGGGGGACATCAGATACGCAGTATTTT. The chain uses TRBV5-1 and TRBJ2-3; 9 nucleotides align to TRBD2. This CDR3 has 16 amino acids. Trimming took 4 bases from V and 4 from J; bases not matched to a gene: 10. Germline V gene lookup returns CDR1 SGHRS and CDR2 YFSETQ.